This T cell receptor (beta chain) was captured in a study of regulatory T cells in long-lasting Graves disease. Overall study findings and caveats: Favoring TRBV28, TRBJ1-2 and TRBJ2-5 was a feature seen in persistent disease.

Arm-PCR with iRepertoire HTBI primers amplified the CDR3 regions for these TCR beta libraries. TCRdb reanalysed the multiplex PCR reads using MiXCR and keeps one entry per CDR3 protein. The sample lists hundreds of thousands of distinct CDR3 sequences, less than 25% occurring once. Specified time point: persistent/refractory GD, antithyroid drugs over 5 years with positive TRAb. Researchers made the TCR library from RNA that was extracted from PBMCs. Clinicians diagnosed Graves' disease using American Thyroid Association guidelines. In germline, CDR1 is DFQATT, CDR2 SNEGSKA (reference sequence). The V gene lost 4 bases and the J gene lost 7 bases, with 20 bases spanning the gap. The CDR3 has 14 amino acids. This clonotype has at least ten counts. The antigen remains undetermined.

Here the sequenced sample was peripheral blood mononuclear cells (PBMCs), taken when the disease was refractory, from a patient treated with antithyroid drugs. The rearrangement links TRBV20-1 to TRBJ2-7, with D perhaps TRBD2 (6 bases). This TCR came from a female donor with Graves disease. CDR3 nucleotides: TGCAGTGCTATGTCCGGGGCTTGGGGGGATGAGCAGTACTTC. Protein product: CSAMSGAWGDEQYF.